This T cell receptor beta chain originates from a study of long-term antiretroviral therapy in people with HIV (dated by TCRdb to 2022 to 2024). In terms of the full investigation: Collection of the earliest samples took place about a decade ahead of the 2015 WHO recommendation for immediate ART, at a time when ART was typically delayed until CD4 counts fell. This retrospective serial study examined whether starting ART and sustained HIV suppression were associated with changes in the composition and diversity of the TRB repertoire in peripheral blood. From some 30 adults with confirmed HIV infection, the cohort provided roughly 200 cryopreserved PBMC samples, gathered serially across a mean of approximately six years (range 1-12). Of the roughly 30 participants with HIV, about a dozen were female. Test extractions of a monoclonal T-cell line alongside about 30 polyclonal samples showed no cross-contamination during QIAcube processing. Results and caveats for the whole study, not just this receptor: Because PBMC availability was limited, only the TCR beta chain was sequenced, with no alpha chain pairing. HIV repertoires had narrower CDR3 length ranges than controls, and the network structure suggested an antigen-experienced repertoire that shifted only slightly toward naive after ART. Samples dated from the mid-2000s to the late 2010s, and the ART regimens used may be less effective than current ones. Because pre-ART samples had limited cell numbers, unsorted PBMC were profiled rather than sorted CD4+ and CD8+ T cells. A significant increase in TRB diversity was found to be associated with ART initiation, although TRB diversity was observed to remain significantly below that of transplant donor controls even after long-term ART. At every time point, the repertoire was dominated by expanded TRB clones first identified before ART initiation, although this dominance fluctuated and, in many PLHIV, declined after ART. Inferences about post-ART repertoire changes are limited because no data were available on ART adherence, viral resistance or therapy changes.

Participants were included only if at least one PBMC sample before ART initiation and at least two post-ART samples were available. Every participant with HIV received treatment in the United States of America. Cryopreserved samples of about 0.9-11 million PBMC were thawed and washed before DNA extraction. At the time of the earliest PBMC sample, participants with HIV were aged between about 23 and 54 years. PBMC samples were contributed by each participant from 1-4 timepoints before ART initiation and 2-8 timepoints after ART initiation, with a median of 7 samples. For every participant, serial HIV viral load, CD4+ T-cell count, ART history and demographic data were obtained. Genomic DNA was extracted from unsorted PBMC with a Qiagen kit on a QIAcube, with processing performed in batches of 12 samples. Note on this clone: The target of this receptor is not known. Base quality data are lacking; no much larger clone is found one base away.

Sequencing of the TRB variable region was done with the immunoSEQ hsTCRB v3.0 assay at survey level resolution. A depth of about 35,000-50,000 T-cell genomes per sample was targeted for TRB sequencing. TRB libraries were pooled and sequenced on an Illumina MiSeq using a v3 150-cycle kit. As for how the authors treated the data: Analysis of repertoires was carried out in R inside a reproducible Nextflow workflow spanning QC, data transformation and analysis. Custom analyses were implemented in LymphoSeq2, an R package for AIRR-Seq data exploration. A few samples that produced fewer than 5000 total TRB sequences were removed, so 180 or so HIV repertoires were analyzed. Among the 180 to 200 HIV repertoires that were kept, 59 were collected before ART initiation and under 150 were collected after ART initiation. Each repertoire was downsampled to 5000 TRB nucleotide sequences, and summary statistics were averaged across 100 downsampling iterations. The analysis kept only TRB sequences whose CDR3 regions were at least seven amino acids long. Diversity was measured with a Shannon entropy-derived clonality score and the Gini coefficient. In the repertoire networks, any two of the top 5000 CDR3 amino acid sequences were connected whenever the two sequences differed by an edit distance of one. For TRB CDR3 amino acid sequences, GLIPH2 was used to predict antigen specificity groups and MHC restriction. To flag known CMV, EBV, HIV or tissue antigen associations, CDR3 amino acid sequences were matched against VDJdb and McPAS-TCR. Pre-ART, post-ART and control groups were compared with Wilcoxon signed-rank tests and Holm-Bonferroni correction. This immuneACCESS table, as held by TCRdb, lists in-frame sequences with V and J called but not all clones. Of the missing ones, under half trace to an unresolved V gene in checked studies; the others have no known cause. D and trimming come from the DNA, and the V and J calls and clone size come from that table. The sample data list 20,000 to 25,000 clones, and around four fifths of these were observed just once. Of the sample, 8.8% is held by the ten largest clones.

The receptor was isolated from a woman in her thirties or forties with HIV. Sample: unsorted PBMCs, taken 1.2 years after starting antiretroviral therapy.

The bases are TGTGCCAGCAGCCCCAGACTAGCGGGGCAGAGGGACGAGCAGTTCTTC. This codes for CASSPRLAGQRDEQFF. Recombination connected TRBV7-2 to TRBJ2-1; TRBD2 lines up with 11 middle nucleotides. CDR1 and CDR2 (SGHTA, FQGNSA) derive from the germline V gene. The junction shows trimming of 5 bases on V and 10 bases on J, and the gene matches do not reach 13 bases of it. The CDR3 contains 16 residues, cysteine and phenylalanine counted. Only the CDR3 portion is preserved as DNA: 48 bases, with reading frame beginning at the first base.